Listed below are T cell receptor beta chains from one sample, sequenced in a study of T cell responses to AZD1222 COVID-19 vaccine. Produced via immunoSEQ multiplex PCR; TCRdb's table is partial and in-frame only. The data show about 150,000 clones, with 94% seen just once and roughly 1.3% held by the top ten. Sequenced here: peripheral blood, sampled on day 0 of AZD1222 vaccination. The receptors here all came from an adult in good health. Both conserved end residues are part of each CDR3. The order of the fields is D gene, clone size, J gene, V gene, CDR3 protein, CDR3 DNA. A D gene is named only where the DNA matches it firmly. Size is stated for part of the rows, as once, few or many counts, or as a class when the clone is expanded.

TRBD1	NA	TRBJ1-2	TRBV7-6	CASSPTGGGYGYTF	TGTGCCAGCAGCCCGACAGGGGGCGGCTATGGCTACACCTTC
NA	NA	TRBJ2-5	TRBV7-9	CASSFGGETQYF	TGTGCCAGCAGCTTTGGGGGGGAGACCCAGTACTTC
NA	NA	TRBJ1-5	TRBV28	CASSLGPFSNQPQHF	TGTGCCAGCAGTTTAGGCCCCTTTAGCAATCAGCCCCAGCATTTT
NA	NA	TRBJ1-2	TRBV12-3/TRBV12-4	CASSGDVGYTF	TGTGCCAGCAGTGGTGATGTCGGCTACACCTTC
NA	NA	TRBJ2-6	TRBV9	CASSGADGANVLTF	TGTGCCAGCAGCGGCGCGGACGGGGCCAACGTCCTGACTTTC
TRBD1	NA	TRBJ2-1	TRBV13	CASSWGDRGDSGEQFF	TGTGCCAGCAGCTGGGGGGACAGGGGAGATTCCGGTGAGCAGTTCTTC
NA	NA	TRBJ2-3	TRBV5-8	CASSLELSTDTQYF	TGTGCCAGCAGCTTGGAACTAAGCACAGATACGCAGTATTTT
NA	NA	TRBJ1-3	TRBV28	CASSDRRNTIYF	TGTGCCAGCAGTGACAGAAGAAACACCATATATTTT
TRBD1	NA	TRBJ1-6	TRBV3-1/TRBV3-2	CASSQARQGGSPLHF	TGTGCCAGCAGCCAGGCTAGACAGGGAGGTTCACCCCTCCACTTT
TRBD2	NA	TRBJ2-5	TRBV6-6	CASSSKYHLTSGRFGMIQETQYF	TGTGCCAGCAGCTCAAAATATCATCTTACTAGCGGGAGGTTCGGAATGATACAAGAGACCCAGTACTTC
NA	NA	TRBJ1-1	TRBV6-5	CASSSPGVSEAFF	TGTGCCAGCAGTAGCCCGGGCGTCTCTGAAGCTTTCTTT
NA	NA	TRBJ2-2	TRBV18	CASSPSPGATGTGELFF	TGTGCCAGCTCACCTTCCCCGGGAGCGACGGGAACCGGGGAGCTGTTTTTT
TRBD2	NA	TRBJ2-1	TRBV7-9	CASSFTSANEQFF	TGTGCCAGCAGCTTTACTAGCGCCAATGAGCAGTTCTTC
NA	NA	TRBJ1-2	TRBV2	CASSGMGYYGYTF	TGTGCCAGCAGTGGTATGGGGTACTATGGCTACACCTTC
NA	once	TRBJ2-3	TRBV19	CASSISGDTQYF	TGCGCCAGTAGTATCTCAGGGGATACGCAGTATTTT
NA	NA	TRBJ1-3	TRBV18	CASSRRWGGDTIYF	TGTGCCAGCTCACGCCGTTGGGGTGGCGACACCATATATTTT
NA	NA	TRBJ2-3	TRBV11-2	CASSMDSHTQYF	TGTGCCAGCAGCATGGACTCGCATACGCAGTATTTT
NA	once	TRBJ1-2	TRBV30	CAWSPQDYYGYTF	TGTGCCTGGAGTCCCCAGGACTATTATGGCTACACCTTC
TRBD1	NA	TRBJ1-6	TRBV5-8	CASSYDREGNSPLHF	TGTGCCAGCAGCTACGACAGGGAGGGTAATTCACCCCTCCACTTT